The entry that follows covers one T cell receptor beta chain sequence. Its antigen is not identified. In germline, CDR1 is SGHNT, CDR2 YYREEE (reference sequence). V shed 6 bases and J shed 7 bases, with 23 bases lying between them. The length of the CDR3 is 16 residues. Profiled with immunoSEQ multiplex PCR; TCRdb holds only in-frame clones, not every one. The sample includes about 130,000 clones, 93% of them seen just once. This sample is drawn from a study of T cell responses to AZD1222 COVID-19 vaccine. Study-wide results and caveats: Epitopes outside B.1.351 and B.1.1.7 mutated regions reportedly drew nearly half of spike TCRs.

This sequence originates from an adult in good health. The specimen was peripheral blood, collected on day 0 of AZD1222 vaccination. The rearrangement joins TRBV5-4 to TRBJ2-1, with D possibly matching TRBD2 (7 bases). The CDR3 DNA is TGTGCCAGCAACCCAGGACCGGGAGAGGGGGGGAATGAGCAGTTCTTC. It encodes CASNPGPGEGGNEQFF.